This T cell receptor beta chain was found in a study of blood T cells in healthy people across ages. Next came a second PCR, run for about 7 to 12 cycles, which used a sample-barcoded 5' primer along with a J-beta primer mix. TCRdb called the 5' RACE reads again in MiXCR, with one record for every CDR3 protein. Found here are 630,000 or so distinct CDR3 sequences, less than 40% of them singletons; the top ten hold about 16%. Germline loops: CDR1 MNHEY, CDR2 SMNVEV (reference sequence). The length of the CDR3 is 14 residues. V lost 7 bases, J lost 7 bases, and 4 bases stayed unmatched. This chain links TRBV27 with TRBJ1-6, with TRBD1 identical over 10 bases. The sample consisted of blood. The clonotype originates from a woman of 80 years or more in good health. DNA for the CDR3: TGTGCCAGCACCTCGGACAGGGGGAATTCACCCCTCCACTTT. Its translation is CASTSDRGNSPLHF.